Below, one T cell receptor beta chain is given with its context. All donors came from Russia, were Caucasian and healthy, and spanned ages 6 to 90. Total RNA was isolated from each sample in quantities of at least 5.5 micrograms. The CDR3 length is 13 residues. Germline values: CDR1 DFQATT, CDR2 SNEGSKA (reference sequence). V was cut by 3 bases and J by 1 base, with 10 bases left in between. This record belongs to a study of blood T cells in healthy people across ages. Study details: About one barcoded beta molecule per two T cells came from capture by template switching.

PCR was performed a second time for 7 to 11 cycles using a sample-barcoded 5' primer and a J-beta primer mix. TCRdb fed the 5' RACE reads into MiXCR, producing one record per CDR3 protein. The data hold about 970,000 distinct CDR3 sequences, with roughly 50% observed a single time. Sequenced input: blood. The TCR sequence derives from a woman aged 55-69 years in good health. This chain joins TRBV20-1 and TRBJ2-7, with D tentatively TRBD1 or TRBD2 (5 bases each). In nucleotides, the CDR3 is TGCAGTGCTAGCCCGGGACCTTCCTACGAGCAGTACTTC. Amino acids: CSASPGPSYEQYF.